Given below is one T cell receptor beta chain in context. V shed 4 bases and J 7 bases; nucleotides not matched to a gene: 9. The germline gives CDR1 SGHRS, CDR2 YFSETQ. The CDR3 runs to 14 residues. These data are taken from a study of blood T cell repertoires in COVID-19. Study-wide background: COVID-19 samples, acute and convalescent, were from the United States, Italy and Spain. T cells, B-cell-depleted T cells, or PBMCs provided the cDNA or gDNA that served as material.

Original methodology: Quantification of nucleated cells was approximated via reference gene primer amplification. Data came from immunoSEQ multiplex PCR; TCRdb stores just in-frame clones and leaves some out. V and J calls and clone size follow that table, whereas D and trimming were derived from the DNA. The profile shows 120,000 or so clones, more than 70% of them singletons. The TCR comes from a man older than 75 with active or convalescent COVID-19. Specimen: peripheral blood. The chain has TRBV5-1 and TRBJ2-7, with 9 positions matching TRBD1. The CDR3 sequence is CASSTGTGQGEQYF. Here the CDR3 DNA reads TGCGCCAGCAGCACCGGGACAGGGCAAGGGGAGCAGTACTTC.